Here is one T cell receptor beta chain with its context. This clone was detected only a few times. Its antigen is unknown. Base qualities are not provided; no much larger clone lies one nucleotide away. This sample is part of a study of cytomegalovirus exposure and HLA in healthy donors (dated by TCRdb to about 2017). Background on the whole study: According to an earlier analysis of a few hundred of the donors, about 179 million T cells yielded approximately 120 million unique TCR beta sequences and more than 250 Gb of sequence data. Using immunosequencing, the study profiled T cell repertoires from around 680 subjects and related those repertoires to cytomegalovirus serostatus. A later analysis re-examined previously published TCR beta repertoires from over 500 donors and added high-resolution HLA genotyping to investigate patterns of TCR occurrence. The study combined high-throughput TCR immunosequencing, statistical association of individual TCRs with disease status, and machine learning to predict cytomegalovirus infection status. A few DR-DQ haplotypes were treated as single units for association and clustering because of strong linkage in the cohort. Across around 400 genotyped donors of the cohort, an average of roughly 250,000 unique TCR beta nucleotide sequences per donor were sequenced, and approximately 17% of those sequences were non-productive. Of the roughly 400 genotyped donors, around 81% fell in the genetic ancestry cluster associated with self-reported Caucasian donors. Besides the first cohort of 666 subjects, a separate validation cohort made up of 120 different subjects was used. Rather than using new phenotypic data, the later analysis identified candidate immune exposures from TCR beta sequences and from how often those sequences occurred across donors. Every repertoire in the discovery cohort had been generated on one and the same sequencing platform. The aim of the study was to test whether cataloging public T cell receptors could identify signatures of past pathogen exposure. The number of typed donors differed by locus: about 620-640 for A, B, C, DRB1 and DQB1; 522 for DQA1; about 600 for DPA1; and approximately 450 for DPB1. HLA typing included class I and class II loci at four-digit resolution. Donor age, sex, ethnicity and CMV serostatus were compiled together with the repertoire data. Roughly 300 gigabases of sequencing data and approximately 85 million unique TCR sequences were included in an early release covering 550 to 650 HLA-typed donors. A later genetic analysis used genome-wide SNP genotypes for about three fifths of the roughly 700 donors, treating that subset as a discovery cohort. An earlier analysis of around 540 of the donors applied high-throughput TCR beta sequencing to assess whether each TCR beta V gene segment acted as functional or pseudogenic. The paper as a whole reports these results and caveats: The authors suggested that the approach could potentially be generalized to other disease states and immunological phenotypes. V-gene and J-gene trimming of TCR beta chains was associated with a missense DCLRE1C variant in a later genetic analysis, and the association was replicated in an independent cohort. Because some donors lacked HLA typing at each locus, the association tests relied only on the typed subset. Compared with equally common non-associated chains, HLA-associated TCR beta chains in a later analysis were more clonally expanded and had lower generation probabilities. The 87-base-pair reads could not distinguish some IMGT-functional V segments, including TRBV6-2 and TRBV6-3, so those segments were excluded. A later analysis reported that several top co-occurrence clusters appeared linked to parvovirus B19, influenza, CMV and Epstein-Barr virus. Most CMV-associated TCR beta chains appeared to be HLA-restricted in a later analysis, and the HLA associations seemed to be driven largely by CMV exposure. A cluster of highly shared sequence variants was judged likely to represent a technical artifact of the sequencing pipeline. In both the original and validation cohorts, the classifier was reported to diagnose cytomegalovirus status with high specificity and sensitivity. In a later analysis, some 17,000 TCR beta sequences were associated with specific HLA alleles at a false discovery rate of 0.05. The earlier analysis of 587 of the donors excluded some 16 rarely observed V segments, including chromosome 9 orphons, because counts were too low. Linkage disequilibrium might explain the correlated functional status among segregating V segments, but an unknown experimental factor could not be excluded. According to a later analysis, TCR association rates differed among HLA loci, with DRB1 alleles showing the most associated TCRs and HLA-C alleles showing the fewest. Strong co-occurrence of HLA alleles, especially DR and DQ, made assigning TCR associations to individual alleles difficult. Roughly uniform sequencing depth across donors was assumed in presence/absence analyses, although this assumption may not hold. CMV serostatus was the only immune exposure information available for the cohort. Most TCR sequences were observed very rarely across donors, whereas some public TCRs were present in many individuals. A further reported finding was that TCR beta sequences accurately predicted the HLA-A and HLA-B alleles for most subjects in the first cohort. In vitro tests confirmed that a few of the cytomegalovirus-associated TCR beta chains recognize cytomegalovirus antigens. The study gave a list of around 170 TCR beta chains associated with cytomegalovirus. In a later genetic analysis, fewer N-insertions in productive TCRs were reported among donors in an Asian-associated ancestry cluster than the roughly 700-donor mean. An earlier analysis of roughly 570 of the donors showed that most TCR beta V segments appeared in productive rearrangements either about 87% or about 30% of the time, which broadly matched IMGT annotations. Only TCR beta chains were sequenced in this cohort, and the absence of alpha or paired-chain data limited detectable features.

The cohort comprised approximately 700 healthy bone marrow donors. All cohort members were sampled while nominally healthy, although unrecorded immune exposures were likely present. The donor was CMV seronegative and was included in the group of under 450 seronegative cohort members. A peripheral blood sample was provided by each donor, and peripheral blood mononuclear cells were used for TCR beta sequencing. Genomic DNA extraction from the blood cell samples was performed with the Qiagen DNeasy Blood Extraction Kit. The library was obtained by the immunoSEQ multiplex PCR assay. A mixture of 60 forward primers for TCR Vbeta segments and 13 reverse primers for TCR Jbeta segments was used in the multiplex PCR. Amplification of the CDR3 region of rearranged TCR beta genes was performed with a multiplex PCR assay on genomic DNA. The amplified TCR beta libraries were sequenced on the Illumina HiSeq System as 87-base-pair reads. In the source study's methods: A later analysis counted tens of millions of unique TCR beta chains across the 666 repertoires, and around 9.9 million of these chains were shared by at least two donors. To remove PCR and sequencing errors, raw reads were error-corrected and collapsed into unique sequences using a nearest-neighbor algorithm that merged closely related sequences. Alignment of CDR3 sequences to IMGT reference sequences was used to assign V, D and J gene segments. Each retained sequence needed at least a six-nucleotide match to both a V gene segment and a J gene segment. A rearrangement was called productive if the CDR3 had no stop codons and remained in frame with V and J, and every other rearrangement was called non-productive. CDR3 was defined according to IMGT convention as the region running from the second conserved V-encoded cysteine to the conserved J-encoded phenylalanine. The earlier analysis of roughly 590 of the donors excluded sequences that lacked an unambiguous match to a single V gene segment. In an earlier analysis of about 590 of the donors, a V segment was called functional when productive rearrangements were above 56.7%, and segregating when the standard deviation between donors exceeded 5%. A statistical classification framework was built for diagnosing cytomegalovirus status from the catalog of TCR beta chain sequences. In a later analysis, V and J genes were assigned by comparing TCR nucleotide sequences against IMGT/GENE-DB human TR gene sequences. A later analysis assigned CDR3 sequences and most-parsimonious VDJ recombination scenarios with the TCRdist pipeline. In a later analysis, every TCR beta chain was defined by the combination of its CDR3 amino acid sequence and its V-gene family, and reads without a unique V-gene family were dropped. To address suspected cross-contamination and a sequencing artifact, a later analysis removed several hundred highly shared, low-generation-probability nucleotide sequences. In a later analysis, a clonal expansion index was calculated for each public chain from normalized within-repertoire ranks of inferred template counts. In a later analysis, generation probabilities were computed with a VDJ recombination model fitted to out-of-frame rearrangements, and the resulting probabilities were checked against IGoR. Hypergeometric tests were used in a later analysis to score TCR-TCR, TCR-HLA and TCR-CMV co-occurrence, with a repertoire-size bias correction applied to the TCR pairs. In a later analysis, false discovery rates were estimated by permuting HLA or CMV assignments 20 times. In a later analysis, co-occurring TCRs were grouped using DBSCAN, and TCRdist sequence similarity was added for clustering within HLA-allele-positive subsets. For co-occurrence clustering, repertoires with fewer than 30,000 or more than 120,000 public chains were excluded, along with five repertoires with anomalous nucleotide sharing. The clones in this table, taken by TCRdb from immuneACCESS, are in-frame only. Not every clone is retained; where verified, under half of the shortfall comes from an unresolved V gene, and the cause of the rest is unknown. From that table come the V and J calls and clone size; the DNA was used to work out D and trimming. The sample data list about 200,000 clones, and approximately 80% of these were observed just once. 2.9% of the sample comes from the top ten.

From V the trimming removes 6 bases and from J it removes 3 bases, while the gene matches leave 16 bases of the junction unaccounted for. The germline V gene provides CDR1 WSHSY and CDR2 SAAADI. Inclusive of the bounding cysteine and phenylalanine, the CDR3 is 18 residues long. Just CDR3 DNA is preserved here, 54 bases in frame from base 1. The sequence was collected from a man aged 25 to 40 in good health and CMV-seronegative. The V and J genes are TRBV10-2 and TRBJ2-3; 9 nucleotides in the junction match TRBD1. The sample comprised PBMCs. The CDR3 protein: CASSHQDRGGGSTDTQYF. The DNA sequence is TGCGCCAGCAGCCACCAGGACAGGGGAGGTGGCTCGACAGATACGCAGTATTTT.